The clone carrying this TCR beta chain has more than one count but fewer than ten. Antigen unknown. This record comes from a study of blood T cells in healthy people across ages. Regarding the study as a whole: Per million T cells, TCR beta diversity dropped about linearly as age rose. It was held that diversity estimates obtained from one million T cells represented underestimates.

Looked up from germline, CDR1 is MDHEN and CDR2 is SYDVKM. V lost 5 bases and J lost 4, with 18 bases in between. This CDR3 region has 16 residues. It was with a sample-barcoded 5' primer and a J-beta primer mix that a second PCR of about 6 to 12 cycles was run. Each cDNA molecule was tagged by a template-switch adaptor that had 12 random nucleotides. TCRdb passed the 5' RACE reads through MiXCR, listing each CDR3 protein once. The sample gives almost 300,000 distinct CDR3 sequences, roughly 29% of which show up once; around 30% is in the top ten. This TCR was recovered from a woman between 65 and 79 years old in good health. V and J are TRBV28 and TRBJ1-3; no clear D. Sequences were obtained from blood. In nucleotides, the CDR3 is TGTGCCAGCAGTCCCACGGAAGGATACAGAGGAAACACCATATATTTT. This codes for CASSPTEGYRGNTIYF.